This T cell receptor beta chain was profiled in a study of T cells in Graves' hyperthyroidism and ophthalmopathy. Notes on the study in general: Onset of ophthalmopathy came a median 6.5 months after the model predicted it. Most thyroid clonotypes expanded above 0.001 appeared in blood too.

Thyroid ultrasound, orbital computed tomography, clinical symptoms, and serum thyroxine and TRAb underpinned diagnoses. RNA transcripts served as the template for amplifying TCR beta CDR3 regions. Initially, a first-round RT-PCR of the TCR CDR3 employed the HTBI primer set. TCRdb reprocessed the multiplex PCR reads with MiXCR, giving one entry per CDR3 protein. The data show 350,000 to 450,000 distinct CDR3 sequences, approximately 13% seen once. Comment on this clonotype: Its antigen remains unknown.

This sequence originates from a woman aged 60-70 years with Graves' hyperthyroidism. Sequenced sample: blood.

CDR3 residues: CASSMGGVQETQYF. The DNA for the CDR3 is TGTGCCAGTAGTATGGGCGGGGTCCAAGAGACCCAGTACTTC. The chain couples TRBV19 to TRBJ2-5, with TRBD2 as a possible D gene (6 bases). The CDR3 runs 14 residues. The germline V gene encodes CDR1 LNHDA and CDR2 SQIVND (reference sequence). The ends were cut back, 3 bases at V and 1 base at J, with 9 bases in the middle.